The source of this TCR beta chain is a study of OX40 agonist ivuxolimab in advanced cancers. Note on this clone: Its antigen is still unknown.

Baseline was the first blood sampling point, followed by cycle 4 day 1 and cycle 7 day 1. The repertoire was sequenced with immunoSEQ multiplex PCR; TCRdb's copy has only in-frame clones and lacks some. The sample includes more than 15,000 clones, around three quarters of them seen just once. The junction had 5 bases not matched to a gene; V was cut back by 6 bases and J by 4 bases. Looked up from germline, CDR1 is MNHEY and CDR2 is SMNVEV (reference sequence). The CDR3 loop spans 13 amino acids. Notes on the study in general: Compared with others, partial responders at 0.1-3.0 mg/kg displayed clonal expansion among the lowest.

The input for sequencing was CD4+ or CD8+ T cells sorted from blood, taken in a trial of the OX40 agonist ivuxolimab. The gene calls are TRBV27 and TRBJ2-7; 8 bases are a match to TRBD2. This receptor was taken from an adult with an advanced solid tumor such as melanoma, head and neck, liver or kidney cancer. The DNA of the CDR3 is TGTGCCAGCAGCGGACTAGCTTCGTACGAGCAGTACTTC. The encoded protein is CASSGLASYEQYF.